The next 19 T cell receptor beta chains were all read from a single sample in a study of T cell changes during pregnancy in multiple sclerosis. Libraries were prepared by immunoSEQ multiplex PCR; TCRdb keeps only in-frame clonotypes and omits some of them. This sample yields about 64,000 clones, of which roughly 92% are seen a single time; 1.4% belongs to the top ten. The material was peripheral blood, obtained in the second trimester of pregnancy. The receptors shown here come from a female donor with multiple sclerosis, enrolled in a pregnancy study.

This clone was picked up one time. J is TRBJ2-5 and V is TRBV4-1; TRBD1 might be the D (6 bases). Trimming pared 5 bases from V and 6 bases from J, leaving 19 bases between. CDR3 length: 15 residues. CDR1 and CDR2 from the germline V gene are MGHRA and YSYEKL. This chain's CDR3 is CASSSVLGTIKTQYF. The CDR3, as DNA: TGCGCCAGCAGCTCTGTCCTCGGGACAATCAAGACCCAGTACTTC.

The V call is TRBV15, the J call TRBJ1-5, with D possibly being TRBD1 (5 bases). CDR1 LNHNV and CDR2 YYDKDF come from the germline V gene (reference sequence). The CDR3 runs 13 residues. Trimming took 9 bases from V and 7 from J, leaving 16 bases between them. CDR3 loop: CATKQTVRQPQHF. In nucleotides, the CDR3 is TGTGCCACTAAGCAGACAGTCCGCCAGCCCCAGCATTTT.

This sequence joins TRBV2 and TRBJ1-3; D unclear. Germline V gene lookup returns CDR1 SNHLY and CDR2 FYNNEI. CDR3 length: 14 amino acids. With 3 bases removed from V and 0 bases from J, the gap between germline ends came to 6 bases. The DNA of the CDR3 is TGTGCCAGCAGTGACAGACACTCTGGAAACACCATATATTTT. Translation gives CASSDRHSGNTIYF.

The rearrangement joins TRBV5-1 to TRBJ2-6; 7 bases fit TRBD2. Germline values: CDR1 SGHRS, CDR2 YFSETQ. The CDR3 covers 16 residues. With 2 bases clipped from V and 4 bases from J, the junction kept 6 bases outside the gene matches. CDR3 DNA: TGCGCCAGCAGCTTATGGGGGGGGACGGGGGCCAACGTCCTGACTTTC. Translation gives CASSLWGGTGANVLTF.

The CDR3 is CACTTFTEQFF. In DNA, the CDR3 is TGTGCCTGTACGACTTTCACGGAGCAGTTCTTC. This sequence joins TRBV30 and TRBJ2-1, with D unclear. The V and J ends lost 6 bases and 10 bases respectively, with 13 bases between them. The CDR3 extends over 11 amino acids. CDR1 is GTSNPN and CDR2 is SVGIG in the germline V gene (reference sequence). The full variable domain, completed using reference TRBV30 and TRBJ2-1, is SQTIHQWPATLVQPVGSPLSLECTVEGTSNPNLYWYRQAAGRGLQLLFYSVGIGQISSEVPQNLSASRPQDRQFILSSKKLLLSDSGFYLCACTTFTEQFFGPGTRLTVL.

The CDR3 DNA sequence: TGTGCCAGCTTCGAAACTGGGGACAGCCCATACACTGAAGCTTTCTTT. Its protein is CASFETGDSPYTEAFF. This chain joins TRBV2 and TRBJ1-1; 7 nucleotides line up with TRBD1. The CDR3 covers 16 residues. With V trimmed by 8 bases and J by 3 bases, 15 bases remained unmatched. The germline gives CDR1 SNHLY, CDR2 FYNNEI. The full variable domain, completed using reference TRBV2 and TRBJ1-1, is EPEVTQTPSHQVTQMGQEVILRCVPISNHLYFYWYRQILGQKVEFLVSFYNNEISEKSEIFDDQFSVERPDGSNFTLKIRSTKLEDSAMYFCASFETGDSPYTEAFFGQGTRLTVV.

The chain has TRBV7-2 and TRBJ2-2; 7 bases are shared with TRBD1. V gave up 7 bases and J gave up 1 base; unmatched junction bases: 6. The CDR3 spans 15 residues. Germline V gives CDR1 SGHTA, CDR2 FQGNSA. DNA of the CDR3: TGTGCCAGCACTCAGGGGGTCGGGAACACCGGGGAGCTGTTTTTT. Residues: CASTQGVGNTGELFF.

CDR3 nucleotide sequence: TGTGCCTGGGCAGCAGGGGGCGCCGGCAATCAGCCCCAGCATTTT. The encoded protein is CAWAAGGAGNQPQHF. This chain connects TRBV30 to TRBJ1-5; 8 bases are shared with TRBD1. The germline V gene encodes CDR1 GTSNPN and CDR2 SVGIG (reference sequence). V trimming: 5 bases; J trimming: 2 bases; junction bases outside the gene matches: 8. The CDR3 sequence is 15 residues long. The full variable domain, its missing parts supplied by reference TRBV30 and TRBJ1-5, is SQTIHQWPATLVQPVGSPLSLECTVEGTSNPNLYWYRQAAGRGLQLLFYSVGIGQISSEVPQNLSASRPQDRQFILSSKKLLLSDSGFYLCAWAAGGAGNQPQHFGDGTRLSIL.

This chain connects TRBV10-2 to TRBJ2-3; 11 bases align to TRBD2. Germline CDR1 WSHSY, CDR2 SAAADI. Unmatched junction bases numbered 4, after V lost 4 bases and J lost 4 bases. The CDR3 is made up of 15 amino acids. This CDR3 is CASSVTSGSSDTQYF. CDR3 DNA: TGCGCCAGCAGTGTAACTAGCGGGAGTTCAGATACGCAGTATTTT.

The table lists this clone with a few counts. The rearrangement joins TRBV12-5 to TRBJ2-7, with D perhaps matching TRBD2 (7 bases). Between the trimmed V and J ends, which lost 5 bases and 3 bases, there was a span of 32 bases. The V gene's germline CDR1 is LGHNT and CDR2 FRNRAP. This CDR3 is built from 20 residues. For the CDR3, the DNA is TGTGCTAGTGGTCTCAACGCCCGGGGGGCCATTACTGACTTGAACTACGAGCAGTACTTC. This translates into CASGLNARGAITDLNYEQYF.

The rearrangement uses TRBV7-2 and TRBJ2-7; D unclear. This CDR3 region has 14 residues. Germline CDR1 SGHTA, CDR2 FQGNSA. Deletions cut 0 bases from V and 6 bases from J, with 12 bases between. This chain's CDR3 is CASSLAMARSEQYF. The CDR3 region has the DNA TGTGCCAGCAGCTTAGCGATGGCCCGAAGCGAGCAGTACTTC.

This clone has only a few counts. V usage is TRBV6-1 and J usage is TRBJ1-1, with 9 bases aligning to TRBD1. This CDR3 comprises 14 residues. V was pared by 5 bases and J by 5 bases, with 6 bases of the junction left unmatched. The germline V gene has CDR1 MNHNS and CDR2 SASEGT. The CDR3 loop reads CASSSGTGRTEAFF. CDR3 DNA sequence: TGTGCCAGCAGTTCTGGGACAGGGAGGACTGAAGCTTTCTTT.

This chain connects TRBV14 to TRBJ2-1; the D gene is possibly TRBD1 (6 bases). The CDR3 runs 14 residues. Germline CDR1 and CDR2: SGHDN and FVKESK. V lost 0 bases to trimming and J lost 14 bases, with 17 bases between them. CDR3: CASSQERYARGEFF. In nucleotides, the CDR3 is TGTGCCAGCAGCCAAGAGAGATATGCCAGGGGCGAGTTCTTC. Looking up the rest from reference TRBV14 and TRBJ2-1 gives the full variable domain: EAGVTQFPSHSVIEKGQTVTLRCDPISGHDNLYWYRRVMGKEIKFLLHFVKESKQDESGMPNNRFLAERTGGTYSTLKVQPAELEDSGVYFCASSQERYARGEFFGPGTRLTVL.

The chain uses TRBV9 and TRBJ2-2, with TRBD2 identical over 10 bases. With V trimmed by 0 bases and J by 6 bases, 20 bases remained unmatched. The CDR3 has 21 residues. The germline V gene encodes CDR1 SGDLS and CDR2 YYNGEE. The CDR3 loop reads CASSVAPSGSIGPSWAGELFF. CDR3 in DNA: TGTGCCAGCAGCGTAGCGCCTAGCGGGAGCATCGGTCCGTCCTGGGCCGGGGAGCTGTTTTTT.

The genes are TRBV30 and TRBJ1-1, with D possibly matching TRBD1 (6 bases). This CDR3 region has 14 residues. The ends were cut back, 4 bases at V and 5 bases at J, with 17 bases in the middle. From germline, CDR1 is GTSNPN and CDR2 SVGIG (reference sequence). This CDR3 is CAWIRGPLVTEAFF. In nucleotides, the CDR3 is TGTGCCTGGATCAGGGGTCCTCTGGTGACTGAAGCTTTCTTT.

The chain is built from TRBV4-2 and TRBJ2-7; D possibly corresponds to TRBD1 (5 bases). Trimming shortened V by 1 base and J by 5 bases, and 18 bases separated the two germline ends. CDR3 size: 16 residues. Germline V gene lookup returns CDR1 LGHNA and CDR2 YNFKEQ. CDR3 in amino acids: CASSQGVEDIVHEQYF. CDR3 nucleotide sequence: TGTGCCAGCAGCCAAGGGGTTGAGGACATTGTCCACGAGCAGTACTTC.

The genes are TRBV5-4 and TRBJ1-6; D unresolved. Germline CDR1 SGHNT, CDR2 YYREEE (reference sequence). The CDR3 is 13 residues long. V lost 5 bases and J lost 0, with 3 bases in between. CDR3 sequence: CASRSSYNSPLHF. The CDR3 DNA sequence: TGTGCCAGCAGGAGCTCCTATAATTCACCCCTCCACTTT.

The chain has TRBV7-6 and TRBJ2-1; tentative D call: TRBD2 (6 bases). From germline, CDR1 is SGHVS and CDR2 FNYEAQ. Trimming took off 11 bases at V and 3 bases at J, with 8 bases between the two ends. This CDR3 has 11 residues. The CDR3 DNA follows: TGTGCCGGGGGGATCTACAATGAGCAGTTCTTC. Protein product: CAGGIYNEQFF.

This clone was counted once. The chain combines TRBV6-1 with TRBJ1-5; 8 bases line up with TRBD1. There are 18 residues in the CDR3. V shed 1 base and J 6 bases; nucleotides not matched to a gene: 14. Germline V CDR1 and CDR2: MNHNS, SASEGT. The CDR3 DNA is TGTGCCAGCAGTGAAGGGGGGGACAGGTCGAGCCGACCTCAGCCCCAGCATTTT. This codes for CASSEGGDRSSRPQPQHF.